This T cell receptor (beta chain) came from a study of blood T cell repertoires in COVID-19. This clone has at least ten counts. TCRdb's table, derived via immunoSEQ multiplex PCR, lists solely in-frame clones and lacks some. Of approximately 140,000 clones listed, around 84% are singletons. V was trimmed by 6 bases and J by 6 bases, leaving 6 bases between them. Germline loops: CDR1 SGHTA, CDR2 FQGNSA. This CDR3 region has 11 residues. This chain links TRBV7-2 with TRBJ2-1; D is undetermined. The source is a woman aged 60 to 75 with acute or convalescent COVID-19. The material sequenced was peripheral blood. As DNA, the CDR3 is TGTGCCAGCAGAAGAGGCAATGAGCAGTTCTTC. This sequence encodes CASRRGNEQFF. The variable domain in full, with the rest retrieved from reference TRBV7-2 and TRBJ2-1, is GAGVSQSPSNKVTEKGKDVELRCDPISGHTALYWYRQSLGQGLEFLIYFQGNSAPDKSGLPSDRFSAERTGGSVSTLTIQRTQQEDSAVYLCASRRGNEQFFGPGTRLTVL.